The T cell receptor beta chain described here comes from a study of the immune and genomic landscape of osteosarcoma. At the level of the study: Median age at diagnosis was approximately 27 years, range roughly 5-90.

Unmatched junction bases numbered 21, after V lost 3 bases and J lost 4 bases. The CDR3 contains 20 residues. The V gene's germline CDR1 is SGHRS and CDR2 YFSETQ. As to this clone: No antigen is known for it.

Only in-frame clones appear in the TCRdb table, and some are missing; sequencing was by immunoSEQ multiplex PCR. Of roughly 700 clones listed, over 65% are singletons. Study conclusions and caveats: Compared with cold C1, the hot C3 cluster had higher, still-low clonality.

The sample taken for sequencing was metastatic tumor tissue from the lung. The TCR originated in a boy aged 5 to 17 with osteosarcoma. The chain links TRBV5-1 to TRBJ2-2; 7 nucleotides line up with TRBD2. The CDR3 is CASSSEVPGLLPPGTGELFF. The CDR3, as DNA: TGCGCCAGCAGCTCCGAAGTCCCGGGACTATTACCCCCGGGCACCGGGGAGCTGTTTTTT.